Sequencing of this T cell receptor (beta chain) was carried out in a study of control samples from healthy donors and cancer patients (dated by TCRdb to the early 2020s). Turning to this clone: The target of this receptor is not known. Base qualities are not recorded, but no much larger clone differs from it by a single base.

Libraries came from the immunoSEQ multiplex PCR assay. In its TCRdb copy, this immuneACCESS table keeps in-frame sequences only and misses some clones. Where compared with another copy, unresolved V genes explain less than half of these, and the others have no known cause. Within this sample are about 86,000 clones, with about 88% of them counted one time only. Of the sample, 8.5% to 10% is held by the ten largest clones. The source is a woman aged 45-65 years with colorectal cancer. Sequenced material: PBMCs.

The CDR3 here reads CASSQDSGGAPRGYF. DNA sequence: TGTGCCAGCAGCCAAGATTCAGGCGGCGCCCCCAGGGGGTACTTC. Recombination linked TRBV3-1 (or the pseudogene TRBV3-2) to TRBJ2-5; the D region possibly corresponds to TRBD1 (6 bases align). The germline V gene (reference sequence) sets CDR1 to LGHDT and CDR2 to YNNKEL. V is shortened by 0 bases, J by 13 bases, and the region joining them spans 21 bases. Including cysteine and phenylalanine, the CDR3 has 15 amino acids. Only the CDR3 DNA is retained, 45 bases long and in frame from the first base.